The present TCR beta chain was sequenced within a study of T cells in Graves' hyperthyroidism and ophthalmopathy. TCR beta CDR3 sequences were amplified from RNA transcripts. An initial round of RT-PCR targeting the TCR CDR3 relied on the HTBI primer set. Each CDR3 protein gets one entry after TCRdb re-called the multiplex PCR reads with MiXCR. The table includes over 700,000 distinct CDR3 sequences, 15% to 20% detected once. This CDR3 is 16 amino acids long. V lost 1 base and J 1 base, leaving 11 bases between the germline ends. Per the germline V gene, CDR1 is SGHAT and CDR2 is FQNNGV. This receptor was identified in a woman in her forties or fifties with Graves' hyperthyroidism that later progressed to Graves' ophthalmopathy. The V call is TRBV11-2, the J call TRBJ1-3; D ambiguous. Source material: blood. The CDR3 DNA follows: TGTGCCAGCAGCTTAGCCCCCTGGCAGTCTGGAAACACCATATATTTT. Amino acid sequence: CASSLAPWQSGNTIYF. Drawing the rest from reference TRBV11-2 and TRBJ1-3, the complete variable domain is EAGVAQSPRYKIIEKRQSVAFWCNPISGHATLYWYQQILGQGPKLLIQFQNNGVVDDSQLPKDRFSAERLKGVDSTLKIQPAKLEDSAVYLCASSLAPWQSGNTIYFGEGSWLTVV.